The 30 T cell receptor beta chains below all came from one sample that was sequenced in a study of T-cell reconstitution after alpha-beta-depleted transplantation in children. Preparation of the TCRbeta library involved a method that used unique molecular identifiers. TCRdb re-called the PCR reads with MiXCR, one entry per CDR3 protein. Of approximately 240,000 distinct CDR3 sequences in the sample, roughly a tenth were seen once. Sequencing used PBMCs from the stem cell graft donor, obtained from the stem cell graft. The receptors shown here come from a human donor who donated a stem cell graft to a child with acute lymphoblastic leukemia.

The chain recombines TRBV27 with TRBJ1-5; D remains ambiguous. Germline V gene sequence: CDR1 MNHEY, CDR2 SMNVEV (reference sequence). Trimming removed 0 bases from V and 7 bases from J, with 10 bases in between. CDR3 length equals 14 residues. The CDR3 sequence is CASSLSGKLQPQHF. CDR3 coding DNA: TGTGCCAGCAGTTTATCCGGTAAATTACAGCCCCAGCATTTT.

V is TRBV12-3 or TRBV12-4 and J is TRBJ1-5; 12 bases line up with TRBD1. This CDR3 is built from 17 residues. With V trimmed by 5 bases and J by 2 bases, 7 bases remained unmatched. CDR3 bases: TGTGCCAGCAGTCCTCCGGGACAGGGGGCGGGCAATCAGCCCCAGCATTTT. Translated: CASSPPGQGAGNQPQHF.

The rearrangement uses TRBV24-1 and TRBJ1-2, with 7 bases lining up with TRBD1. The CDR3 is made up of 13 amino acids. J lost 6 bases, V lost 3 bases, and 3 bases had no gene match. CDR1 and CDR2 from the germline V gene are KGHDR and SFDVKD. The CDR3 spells CATSDDRDHGYTF. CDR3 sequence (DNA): TGTGCCACCAGTGATGACAGGGATCATGGCTACACCTTC.

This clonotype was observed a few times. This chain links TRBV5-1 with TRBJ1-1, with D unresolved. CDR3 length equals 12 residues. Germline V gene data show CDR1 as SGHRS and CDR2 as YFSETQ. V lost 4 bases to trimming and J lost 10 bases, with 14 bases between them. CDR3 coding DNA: TGCGCCAGCAGCGATAGAGGGCAGCGAGCTTTCTTT. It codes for CASSDRGQRAFF.

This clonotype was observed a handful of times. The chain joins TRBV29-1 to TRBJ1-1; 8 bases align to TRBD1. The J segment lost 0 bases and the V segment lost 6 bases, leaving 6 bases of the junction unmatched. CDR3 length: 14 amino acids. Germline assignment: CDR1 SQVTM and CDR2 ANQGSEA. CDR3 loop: CSVSRQGMNTEAFF. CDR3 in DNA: TGCAGCGTCTCAAGACAGGGGATGAACACTGAAGCTTTCTTT. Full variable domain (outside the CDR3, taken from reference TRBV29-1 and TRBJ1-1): SAVISQKPSRDICQRGTSLTIQCQVDSQVTMMFWYRQQPGQSLTLIATANQGSEATYESGFVIDKFPISRPNLTFSTLTVSNMSPEDSSIYLCSVSRQGMNTEAFFGQGTRLTVV.

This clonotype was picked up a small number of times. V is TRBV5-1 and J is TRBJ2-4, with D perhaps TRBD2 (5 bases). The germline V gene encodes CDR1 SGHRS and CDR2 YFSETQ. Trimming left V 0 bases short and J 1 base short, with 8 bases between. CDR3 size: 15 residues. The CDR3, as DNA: TGCGCCAGCAGCTTGGTTAGCGATGCCAAAAACATTCAGTACTTC. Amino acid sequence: CASSLVSDAKNIQYF.

CDR3 sequence: CAWSSGQPNYEQYF. The CDR3 DNA reads as TGTGCCTGGAGTTCGGGACAGCCCAACTACGAGCAGTACTTC. The chain carries TRBV30 and TRBJ2-7, with 7 bases fitting TRBD1. In germline, CDR1 is GTSNPN, CDR2 SVGIG (reference sequence). Germline trimming cut 2 bases from V and 3 bases from J; bases unmatched to any gene: 7. The CDR3 is made up of 14 amino acids.

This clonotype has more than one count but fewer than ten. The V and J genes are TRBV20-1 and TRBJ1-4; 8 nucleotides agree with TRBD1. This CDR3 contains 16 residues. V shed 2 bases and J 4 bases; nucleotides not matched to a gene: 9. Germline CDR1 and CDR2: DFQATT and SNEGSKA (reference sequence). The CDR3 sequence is CSARPLTGGINEKLFF. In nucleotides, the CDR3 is TGCAGTGCTAGACCCCTTACAGGGGGAATTAATGAAAAACTGTTTTTT.

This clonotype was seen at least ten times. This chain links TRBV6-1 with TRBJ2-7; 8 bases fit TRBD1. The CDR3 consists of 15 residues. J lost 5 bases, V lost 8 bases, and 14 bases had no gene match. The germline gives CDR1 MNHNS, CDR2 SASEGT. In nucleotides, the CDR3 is TGTGCCAGCCGGACAGGGTTCGTTAACCCTCACGAGCAGTACTTC. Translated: CASRTGFVNPHEQYF.

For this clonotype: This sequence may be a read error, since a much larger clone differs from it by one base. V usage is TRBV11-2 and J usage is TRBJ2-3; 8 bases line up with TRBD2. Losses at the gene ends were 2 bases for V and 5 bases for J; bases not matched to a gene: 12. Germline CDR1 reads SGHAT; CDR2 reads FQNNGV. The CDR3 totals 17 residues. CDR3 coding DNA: TGTGCCAGCAGCTTACTTGCCGGGGGGGCCGGGAGAGATACGCAGTATTTT. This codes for CASSLLAGGAGRDTQYF.

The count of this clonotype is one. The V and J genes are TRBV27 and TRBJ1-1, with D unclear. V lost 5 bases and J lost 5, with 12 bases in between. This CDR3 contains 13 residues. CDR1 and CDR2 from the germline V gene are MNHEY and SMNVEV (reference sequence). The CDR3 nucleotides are TGTGCCAGCAGTCGGGGAGGCAAAACTGAAGCTTTCTTT. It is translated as CASSRGGKTEAFF.

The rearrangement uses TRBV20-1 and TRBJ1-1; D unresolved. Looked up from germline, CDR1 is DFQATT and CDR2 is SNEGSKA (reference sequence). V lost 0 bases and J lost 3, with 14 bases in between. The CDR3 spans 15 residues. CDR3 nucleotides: TGCAGTGCTAGAGATGGAGTGAGGCTTTACACTGAAGCTTTCTTT. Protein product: CSARDGVRLYTEAFF.

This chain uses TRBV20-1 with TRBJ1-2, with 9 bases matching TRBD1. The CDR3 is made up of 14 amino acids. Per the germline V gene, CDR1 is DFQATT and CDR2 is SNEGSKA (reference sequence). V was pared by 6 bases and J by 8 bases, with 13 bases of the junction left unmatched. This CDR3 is CSAPGTGRSTGYTF. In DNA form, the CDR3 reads TGCAGTGCGCCCGGGACAGGGCGTTCGACGGGCTACACCTTC.

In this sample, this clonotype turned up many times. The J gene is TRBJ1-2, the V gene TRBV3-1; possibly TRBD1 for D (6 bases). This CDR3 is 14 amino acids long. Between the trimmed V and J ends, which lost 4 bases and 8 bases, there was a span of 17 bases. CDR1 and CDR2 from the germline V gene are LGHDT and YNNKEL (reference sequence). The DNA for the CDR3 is TGTGCCAGCAGCCGCATTACAGGGAAAGGAGGCTACACCTTC. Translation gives CASSRITGKGGYTF.

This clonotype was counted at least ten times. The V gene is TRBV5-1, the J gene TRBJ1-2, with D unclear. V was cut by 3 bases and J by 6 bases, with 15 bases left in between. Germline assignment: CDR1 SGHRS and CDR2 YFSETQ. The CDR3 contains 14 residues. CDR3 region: CASSSLGQEDGYTF. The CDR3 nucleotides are TGCGCCAGCAGCTCCCTAGGGCAGGAGGATGGCTACACCTTC.

In nucleotides, the CDR3 is TGCGCCAGCAGCCCGGAAAGGACCGATCAGCCCCAGCATTTT. This gives the protein CASSPERTDQPQHF. The V gene is TRBV5-1, the J gene TRBJ1-5, with D unclear. The length of the CDR3 is 14 residues. V was clipped by 4 bases and J by 5 bases, with 13 bases between them. From germline, CDR1 is SGHRS and CDR2 YFSETQ.

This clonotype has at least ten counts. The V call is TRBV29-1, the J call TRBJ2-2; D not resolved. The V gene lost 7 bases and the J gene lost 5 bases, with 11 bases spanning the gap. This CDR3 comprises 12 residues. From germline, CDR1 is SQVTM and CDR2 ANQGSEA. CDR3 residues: CSGRITTGELFF. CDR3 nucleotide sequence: TGCAGCGGTAGGATCACAACCGGGGAGCTGTTTTTT.

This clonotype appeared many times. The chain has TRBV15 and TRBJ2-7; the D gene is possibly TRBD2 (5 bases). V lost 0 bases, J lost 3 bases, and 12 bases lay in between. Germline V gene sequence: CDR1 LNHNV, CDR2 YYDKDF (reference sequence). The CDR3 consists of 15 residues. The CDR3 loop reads CATSRDPGVNYEQYF. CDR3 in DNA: TGTGCCACCAGCAGAGATCCCGGGGTAAACTACGAGCAGTACTTC. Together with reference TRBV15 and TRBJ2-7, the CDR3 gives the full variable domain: DAMVIQNPRYQVTQFGKPVTLSCSQTLNHNVMYWYQQKSSQAPKLLFHYYDKDFNNEADTPDNFQSRRPNTSFCFLDIRSPGLGDTAMYLCATSRDPGVNYEQYFGPGTRLTVT.

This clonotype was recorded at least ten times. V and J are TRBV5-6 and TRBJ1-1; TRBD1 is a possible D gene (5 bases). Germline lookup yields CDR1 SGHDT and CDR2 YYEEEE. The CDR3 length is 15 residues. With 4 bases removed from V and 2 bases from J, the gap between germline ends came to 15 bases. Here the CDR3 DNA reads TGTGCCAGCAGCCACAAGCCCGGGGCAAACACTGAAGCTTTCTTT. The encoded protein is CASSHKPGANTEAFF. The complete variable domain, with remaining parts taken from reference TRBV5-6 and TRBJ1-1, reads DAGVTQSPTHLIKTRGQQVTLRCSPKSGHDTVSWYQQALGQGPQFIFQYYEEEERQRGNFPDRFSGHQFPNYSSELNVNALLLGDSALYLCASSHKPGANTEAFFGQGTRLTVV.

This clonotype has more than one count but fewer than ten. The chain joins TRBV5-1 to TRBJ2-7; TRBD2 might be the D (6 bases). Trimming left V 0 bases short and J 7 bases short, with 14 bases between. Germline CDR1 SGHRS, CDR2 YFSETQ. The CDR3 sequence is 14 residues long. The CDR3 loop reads CASSLEGRTSEQYF. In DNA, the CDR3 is TGCGCCAGCAGCTTGGAAGGGAGGACAAGTGAGCAGTACTTC.

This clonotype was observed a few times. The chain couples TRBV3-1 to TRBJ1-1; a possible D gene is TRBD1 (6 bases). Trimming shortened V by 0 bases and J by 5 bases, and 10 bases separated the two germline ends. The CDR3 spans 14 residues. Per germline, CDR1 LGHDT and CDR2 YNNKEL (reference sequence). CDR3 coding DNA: TGTGCCAGCAGCCAAGAGGGGGCCGCGACTGAAGCTTTCTTT. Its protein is CASSQEGAATEAFF.

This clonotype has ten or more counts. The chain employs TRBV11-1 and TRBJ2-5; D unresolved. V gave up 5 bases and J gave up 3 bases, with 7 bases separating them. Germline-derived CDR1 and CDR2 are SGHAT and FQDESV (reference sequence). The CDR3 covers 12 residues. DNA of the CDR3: TGTGCCAGCAGCCTAATTGAAGAGACCCAGTACTTC. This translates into CASSLIEETQYF.

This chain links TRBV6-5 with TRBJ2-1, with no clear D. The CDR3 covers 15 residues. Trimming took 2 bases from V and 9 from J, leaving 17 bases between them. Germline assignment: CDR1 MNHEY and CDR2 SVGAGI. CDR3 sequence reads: CASSYDRWSLGEQFF. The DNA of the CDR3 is TGTGCCAGCAGTTACGATCGTTGGTCCTTGGGTGAGCAGTTCTTC.

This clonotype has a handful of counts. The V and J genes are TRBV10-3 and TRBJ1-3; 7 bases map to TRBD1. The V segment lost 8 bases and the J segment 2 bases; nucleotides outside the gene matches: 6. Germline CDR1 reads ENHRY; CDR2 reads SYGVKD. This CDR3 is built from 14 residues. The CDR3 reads CAIGRGLTGNTIYF. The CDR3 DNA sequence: TGTGCCATCGGAAGGGGGCTCACTGGAAACACCATATATTTT.

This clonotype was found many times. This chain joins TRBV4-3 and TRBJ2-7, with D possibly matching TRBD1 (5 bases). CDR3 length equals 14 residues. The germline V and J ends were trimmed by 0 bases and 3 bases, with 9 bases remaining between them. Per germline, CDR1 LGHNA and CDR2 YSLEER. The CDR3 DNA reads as TGCGCCAGCAGCCAAGAGAGGACATACTACGAGCAGTACTTC. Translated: CASSQERTYYEQYF.

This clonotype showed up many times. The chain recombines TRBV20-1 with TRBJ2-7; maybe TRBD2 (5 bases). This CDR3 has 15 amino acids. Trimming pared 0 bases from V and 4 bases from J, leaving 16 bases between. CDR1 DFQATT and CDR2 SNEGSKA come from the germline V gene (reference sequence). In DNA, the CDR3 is TGCAGTGCTAGAGATGTATCGACTATTAAGTACGAGCAGTACTTC. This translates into CSARDVSTIKYEQYF.

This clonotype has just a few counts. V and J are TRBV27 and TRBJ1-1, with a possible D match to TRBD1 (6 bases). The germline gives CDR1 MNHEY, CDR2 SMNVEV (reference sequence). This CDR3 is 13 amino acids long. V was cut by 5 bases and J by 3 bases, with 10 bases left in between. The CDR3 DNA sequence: TGTGCCAGCAGTGTCGGGACACACACTGAAGCTTTCTTT. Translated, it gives CASSVGTHTEAFF.

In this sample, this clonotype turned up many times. CDR3: CASSIGGSYNEQFF. The CDR3 DNA reads TGTGCCAGCAGTATCGGGGGTTCCTACAATGAGCAGTTCTTC. The chain is built from TRBV27 and TRBJ2-1, with a weak D call TRBD2 (6 bases). The CDR3 length is 14 residues. The germline gives CDR1 MNHEY, CDR2 SMNVEV (reference sequence). V lost 5 bases to trimming and J lost 1 base, with 9 bases between them.

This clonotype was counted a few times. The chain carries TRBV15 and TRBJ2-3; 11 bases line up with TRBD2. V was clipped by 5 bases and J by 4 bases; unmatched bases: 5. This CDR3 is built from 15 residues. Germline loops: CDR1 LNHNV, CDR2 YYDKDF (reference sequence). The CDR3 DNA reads TGTGCCACCAGCGGTAGCGGGGGGGCGTCAGATACGCAGTATTTT. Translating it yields CATSGSGGASDTQYF.

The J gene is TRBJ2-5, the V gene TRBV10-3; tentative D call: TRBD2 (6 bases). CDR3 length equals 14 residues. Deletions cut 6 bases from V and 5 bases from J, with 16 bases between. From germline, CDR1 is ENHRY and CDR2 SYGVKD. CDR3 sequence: CAISLPGVGETQYF. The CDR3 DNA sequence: TGTGCCATCAGCCTACCGGGAGTGGGGGAGACCCAGTACTTC.